This T cell receptor beta chain derives from a study of T cell responses to AZD1222 COVID-19 vaccine. Findings and caveats of the study: Within unmutated variant regions lay the reported targets of nearly half of spike-specific TCRs. Donors were chiefly white British, with a greater number of females, and clonal diversity was perhaps underestimated. Regions 160-218 and 743-854 held dominance among vaccine-associated CD4 TCRs, which spanned spike. Spike-specific TCR breadth and depth went up after people got two AZD1222 doses.

On this clone: Its antigen is currently unknown.

The germline CDR1 and CDR2 sequences are MDHEN and SYDVKM. The CDR3 extends over 15 amino acids. Germline trimming cut 3 bases from V and 3 bases from J; bases unmatched to any gene: 4. Using immunoSEQ multiplex PCR, the repertoire was profiled, and TCRdb retains in-frame clones only, with some absent. The sample contains 100,000 or so clones, about nine tenths of which appear only once. The material sequenced was peripheral blood, taken on day 0 of AZD1222 vaccination. The TCR sequence derives from an adult in good health. The chain joins TRBV28 to TRBJ1-3; 8 nucleotides match TRBD1. The CDR3 DNA reads TGTGCCAGCAGTTTGTCCGGACAGGGTGGAAACACCATATATTTT. Translation: CASSLSGQGGNTIYF.